Below, 21 T cell receptor beta chains from the same sample are listed, as sequenced in a study of cytomegalovirus exposure and HLA in healthy donors. The PCR used 60 Vbeta and 13 Jbeta primers. Clones were read by immunoSEQ multiplex PCR, and TCRdb kept only the in-frame ones, dropping some. The sample consists of some 93,000 clones, over 65% of them appearing once. Sequenced material: PBMCs. The receptors stem from a man aged 50-59 years in good health and CMV-seronegative.

This chain links TRBV28 with TRBJ2-3, with 10 bases matching TRBD2. V lost 7 bases to trimming and J lost 4 bases; unmatched junction nucleotides: 8. This CDR3 is built from 15 residues. Germline CDR1 is MDHEN and CDR2 is SYDVKM. CDR3 amino acids: CASISSGSSPDTQYF. The CDR3 nucleotides read TGTGCCAGCATATCTAGCGGGAGCTCCCCAGATACGCAGTATTTT.

The chain links TRBV16 to TRBJ2-1; the match to TRBD1 covers 11 bases. The germline CDR1 and CDR2 sequences are KGHSY and FQNENV. This CDR3 spans 15 amino acids. The ends lost 4 bases at V and 6 bases at J; junction bases unmatched: 5. The CDR3 here is CASSPDRGQANEQFF. The CDR3 nucleotides read TGTGCCAGCAGCCCGGACAGGGGGCAAGCCAATGAGCAGTTCTTC.

This clone was picked up one time. The DNA of the CDR3 is TGTGCCAGCAGTTATGGACAGGGCAACCCTGGCTACACCTTC. The encoded protein is CASSYGQGNPGYTF. The chain joins TRBV6-5 to TRBJ1-2, with 8 bases lining up with TRBD1. Germline V gene lookup returns CDR1 MNHEY and CDR2 SVGAGI. CDR3 length: 14 amino acids. V shed 3 bases, J shed 7 bases, and the junction held 7 bases outside the gene matches.

The chain recombines TRBV28 with TRBJ1-5; maybe TRBD1 (6 bases). CDR3 size: 15 residues. The V end was cut by 3 bases, the J end by 0 bases, with 9 bases between. Germline assignment: CDR1 MDHEN and CDR2 SYDVKM. The CDR3 DNA is TGTGCCAGCAGTTTCAGGGGACATAGCAATCAGCCCCAGCATTTT. Translating it yields CASSFRGHSNQPQHF.

This clone was observed a handful of times. This chain links TRBV18 with TRBJ2-1, with 7 bases aligning to TRBD1. The ends lost 4 bases at V and 7 bases at J; junction bases unmatched: 7. In germline, CDR1 is KGHSH, CDR2 LQKENI. The CDR3 length is 14 residues. CDR3 bases: TGTGCCAGCTCACTTGACAGGGTGTGGAATGAGCAGTTCTTC. Encoded protein: CASSLDRVWNEQFF.

This clone is a singleton in its sample. The chain carries TRBV4-2 and TRBJ2-1; 13 nucleotides align to TRBD2. The CDR3 runs 16 residues. With V trimmed by 1 base and J by 7 bases, 4 bases remained unmatched. CDR1 is LGHNA and CDR2 is YNFKEQ in the germline V gene. The CDR3 loop reads CASSQGLAGGQNEQFF. The DNA for the CDR3 is TGTGCCAGCAGCCAAGGACTAGCGGGAGGCCAAAATGAGCAGTTCTTC.

The V call is TRBV11-3, the J call TRBJ2-5; 7 bases line up with TRBD2. After removal of 8 bases from V and 5 bases from J, the junction contained 8 bases not matched to a gene. This CDR3 has 13 residues. Germline assignment: CDR1 SGHNT and CDR2 YENEEA. The CDR3 reads CASQRTRGETQYF. CDR3 nucleotide sequence: TGTGCCAGCCAACGGACTAGAGGCGAGACCCAGTACTTC.

The chain recombines TRBV9 with TRBJ2-7, with a tentative D call TRBD1 (6 bases). This CDR3 comprises 14 residues. CDR1 is SGDLS, CDR2 YYNGEE, per germline. Deletions cut 5 bases from V and 3 bases from J, with 15 bases between. The CDR3 DNA reads as TGTGCCAGCAGACTATTACAGGGTAGCTACGAGCAGTACTTC. Its translation: CASRLLQGSYEQYF.

The chain is built from TRBV9 and TRBJ2-1, with 7 bases aligning to TRBD2. Germline CDR1 reads SGDLS; CDR2 reads YYNGEE. V dropped 4 bases and J dropped 4; count of bases not matched to a gene: 11. CDR3 length equals 16 residues. CDR3 sequence reads: CASSQRGDQTYNEQFF. The CDR3 region has the DNA TGTGCCAGCAGCCAACGGGGGGACCAGACATACAATGAGCAGTTCTTC.

Details on this clone: The germline gene is not matched at one end of the junction; a read error may be the cause. The chain employs TRBV7-7 and TRBJ2-1; 15 bases fit TRBD2. The CDR3 sequence is 16 residues long. Germline lookup yields CDR1 SSHAT and CDR2 FNYEAQ (reference sequence). This chain's CDR3 is CASSLGLAGGKDEQFF. CDR3 bases: TGTGCTAGCAGCTTGGGACTAGCGGGAGGCAAGGATGAGCAGTTCTTC.

In its sample, this clone was seen a few times. The chain uses TRBV7-2 and TRBJ2-1; D remains unclear. The CDR3 totals 17 residues. The germline V gene encodes CDR1 SGHTA and CDR2 FQGNSA. The V and J ends lost 1 base and 0 bases respectively, with 13 bases between them. The CDR3 reads CASSLVGFRSSYNEQFF. Here the CDR3 DNA reads TGTGCCAGCAGCTTAGTGGGCTTCAGAAGCTCCTACAATGAGCAGTTCTTC.

V gene TRBV7-2 combines with J gene TRBJ2-1, with D unresolved. The CDR3 extends over 14 amino acids. V lost 0 bases to trimming and J lost 7 bases, with 10 bases between them. Germline values: CDR1 SGHTA, CDR2 FQGNSA. In DNA form, the CDR3 reads TGTGCCAGCAGCTTAGCTCAGGCTACTAATGAGCAGTTCTTC. Translating gives CASSLAQATNEQFF.

The V and J genes are TRBV5-1 and TRBJ2-7; D might be TRBD2 (6 bases). The CDR3 has 17 amino acids. CDR1 is SGHRS and CDR2 is YFSETQ in the germline V gene. V was shortened by 0 bases and J by 3 bases, with 19 bases between the two germline ends. This chain's CDR3 is CASSLGLAPLRGYEQYF. The CDR3 DNA is TGCGCCAGCAGCTTGGGGCTAGCGCCTTTACGGGGCTACGAGCAGTACTTC.

The chain carries TRBV21-1 and TRBJ1-3. TRBV21-1 is described as a pseudogene. The CDR3 has 15 amino acids. This CDR3 reads CASSKNPPYGNTIYF. The CDR3 nucleotides read TGTGCCAGCAGCAAAAACCCCCCCTATGGAAACACCATATATTTT.

The chain combines TRBV4-2 with TRBJ2-5, with TRBD2 as a possible D gene (6 bases). This CDR3 region has 18 residues. V shed 0 bases and J shed 0 bases, with 17 bases lying between them. The germline V gene has CDR1 LGHNA and CDR2 YNFKEQ. CDR3 residues: CASSQDRTGGSYQETQYF. The CDR3 DNA is TGTGCCAGCAGCCAAGATCGGACCGGGGGAAGCTACCAAGAGACCCAGTACTTC.

This chain joins TRBV5-1 and TRBJ2-1, with TRBD2 matching over 9 bases. Germline V gives CDR1 SGHRS, CDR2 YFSETQ. This CDR3 has 15 residues. V was pared by 0 bases and J by 9 bases, with 7 bases of the junction left unmatched. The CDR3 bases are TGCGCCAGCAGCTTGGTCCCAGCGGGAGGAGTTGAGCAGTTCTTC. It yields the protein CASSLVPAGGVEQFF.

In its sample, this clone was seen a few times. The rearrangement links TRBV6-5 to TRBJ1-2; 7 nucleotides align to TRBD1. Germline loops: CDR1 MNHEY, CDR2 SVGAGI. The V and J ends lost 4 bases and 4 bases, in that order; junction bases with no gene match: 6. The CDR3 contains 14 residues. This CDR3 is CASSSLDRVYGYTF. CDR3 DNA sequence: TGTGCCAGCAGTTCCCTCGACAGGGTCTATGGCTACACCTTC.

The V call is TRBV27, the J call TRBJ1-1, with TRBD1 matching over 8 bases. The CDR3 is made up of 15 amino acids. Germline trimming cut 0 bases from V and 10 bases from J; bases unmatched to any gene: 10. Germline CDR1 reads MNHEY; CDR2 reads SMNVEV (reference sequence). DNA of the CDR3: TGTGCCAGCAGTTTATCGATCGACAGGGGAGTATCAGCTTTCTTT. Translating it yields CASSLSIDRGVSAFF.

The chain recombines TRBV5-1 with TRBJ1-1; TRBD1 aligns across 9 bases. The CDR3 is made up of 17 amino acids. The V and J ends lost 3 bases and 5 bases, in that order; junction bases with no gene match: 14. Germline values: CDR1 SGHRS, CDR2 YFSETQ. The CDR3 here is CASSSGTGRIIQTEAFF. DNA for the CDR3: TGCGCCAGCAGCTCGGGGACAGGGAGAATCATACAAACTGAAGCTTTCTTT.

In this sample, this clone turned up a few times. The chain joins TRBV10-1 to TRBJ2-6, with TRBD2 matching over 9 bases. The V segment lost 2 bases and the J segment 0 bases; nucleotides outside the gene matches: 5. Germline V lookup: CDR1 WNHNN, CDR2 SYGVQD (reference sequence). The CDR3 loop spans 18 amino acids. The CDR3 reads CASSELSGRSSGANVLTF. DNA for the CDR3: TGCGCCAGCAGTGAGCTAAGCGGGAGGAGCTCTGGGGCCAACGTCCTGACTTTC.

The chain combines TRBV4-1 with TRBJ1-2, with unresolved D. The V end was cut by 1 base, the J end by 3 bases, with 9 bases between. The V gene's germline CDR1 is MGHRA and CDR2 YSYEKL. This CDR3 spans 14 amino acids. CDR3 sequence: CASSQGGGHYGYTF. The CDR3 DNA is TGCGCCAGCAGCCAAGGGGGAGGGCACTATGGCTACACCTTC.